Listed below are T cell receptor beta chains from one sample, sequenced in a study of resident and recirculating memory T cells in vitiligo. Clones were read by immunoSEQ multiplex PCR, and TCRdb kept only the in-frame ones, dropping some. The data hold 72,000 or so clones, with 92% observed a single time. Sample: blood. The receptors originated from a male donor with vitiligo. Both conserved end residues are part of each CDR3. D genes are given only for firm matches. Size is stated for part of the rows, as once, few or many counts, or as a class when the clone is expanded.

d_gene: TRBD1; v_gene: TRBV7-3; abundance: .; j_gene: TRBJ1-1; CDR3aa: CASSPGQGAEAFF; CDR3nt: TGTGCCAGCAGCCCGGGACAGGGTGCTGAAGCTTTCTTT
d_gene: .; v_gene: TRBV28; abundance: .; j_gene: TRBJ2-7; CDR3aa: CASSPHRNNGEQYF; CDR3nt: TGTGCCAGCAGTCCGCACAGGAACAATGGGGAGCAGTACTTC
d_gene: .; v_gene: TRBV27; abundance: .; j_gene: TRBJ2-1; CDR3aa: CASSMRVSYNEQFF; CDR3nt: TGTGCCAGCAGTATGAGGGTCTCCTACAATGAGCAGTTCTTC
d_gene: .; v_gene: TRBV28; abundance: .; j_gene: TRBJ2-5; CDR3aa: CASSPLVSETQYF; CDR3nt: TGTGCCAGCAGTCCCCTAGTATCGGAGACCCAGTACTTC
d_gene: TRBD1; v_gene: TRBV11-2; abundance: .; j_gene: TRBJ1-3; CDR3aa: CASSALDPITGGSGNTIYF; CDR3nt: TGTGCCAGCAGCGCCTTAGATCCAATTACAGGGGGCTCTGGAAACACCATATATTTT
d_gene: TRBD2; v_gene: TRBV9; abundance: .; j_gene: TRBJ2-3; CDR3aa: CASRAVAGGRDTQYF; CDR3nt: TGTGCCAGCAGAGCGGTGGCGGGAGGCCGAGATACGCAGTATTTT
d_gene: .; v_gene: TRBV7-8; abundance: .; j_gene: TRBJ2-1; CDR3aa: CASTLSGQRRGYNEQFF; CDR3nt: TGTGCCAGCACCCTCTCGGGTCAAAGGAGGGGTTACAATGAGCAGTTCTTC
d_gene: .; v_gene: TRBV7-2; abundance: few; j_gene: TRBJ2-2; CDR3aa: CASSPRDKNTGELFF; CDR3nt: TGTGCCAGCAGCCCCCGGGACAAGAACACCGGGGAGCTGTTTTTT
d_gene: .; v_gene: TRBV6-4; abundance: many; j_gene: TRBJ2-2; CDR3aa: CASSEGGSANTGELFF; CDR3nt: TGTGCCAGCAGTGAAGGGGGAAGTGCGAACACCGGGGAGCTGTTTTTT
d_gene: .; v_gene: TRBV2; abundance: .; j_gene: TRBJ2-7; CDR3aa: CAGADPSSYEQYF; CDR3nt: TGTGCCGGGGCGGACCCAAGCTCCTACGAGCAGTACTTC
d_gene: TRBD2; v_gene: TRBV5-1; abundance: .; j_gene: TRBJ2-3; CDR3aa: CASSSTSGEDTQYF; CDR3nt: TGCGCCAGCAGCTCGACTAGCGGGGAAGATACGCAGTATTTT
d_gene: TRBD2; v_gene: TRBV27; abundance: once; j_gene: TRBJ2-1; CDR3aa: CASTPVSGRERFF; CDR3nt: TGTGCCAGCACCCCTGTTAGCGGGAGGGAACGGTTCTTC
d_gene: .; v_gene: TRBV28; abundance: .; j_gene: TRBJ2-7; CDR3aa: CASSLRLDYEQYF; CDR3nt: TGTGCCAGCAGTTTAAGGCTAGACTACGAGCAGTACTTC
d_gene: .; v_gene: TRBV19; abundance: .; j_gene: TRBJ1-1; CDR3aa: CATRRGGPNTEAFF; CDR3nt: TGTGCCACCCGGAGGGGGGGCCCGAACACTGAAGCTTTCTTT
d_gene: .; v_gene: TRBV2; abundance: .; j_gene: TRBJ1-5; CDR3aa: CASSGQNQPDQPQHF; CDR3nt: TGTGCCAGCAGTGGCCAAAATCAACCAGATCAGCCCCAGCATTTT
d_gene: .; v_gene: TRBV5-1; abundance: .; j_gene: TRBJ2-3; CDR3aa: CASSLLGGTSTDTQYF; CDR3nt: TGCGCCAGCAGCCTCCTGGGCGGGACTAGCACAGATACGCAGTATTTT
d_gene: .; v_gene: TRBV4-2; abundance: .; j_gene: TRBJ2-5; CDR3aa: CASSQGASSTQETQYF; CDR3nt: TGTGCCAGCAGCCAAGGAGCATCTAGTACCCAAGAGACCCAGTACTTC
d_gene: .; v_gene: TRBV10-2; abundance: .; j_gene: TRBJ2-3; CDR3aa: CASSESGGRTDTQYF; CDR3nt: TGCGCCAGCAGTGAGTCTGGCGGTCGCACAGATACGCAGTATTTT
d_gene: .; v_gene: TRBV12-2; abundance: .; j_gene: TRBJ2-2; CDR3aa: CASRLWDQRAGELFF; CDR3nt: TGTGCAAGTCGCCTATGGGACCAGCGGGCCGGGGAGCTGTTTTTT
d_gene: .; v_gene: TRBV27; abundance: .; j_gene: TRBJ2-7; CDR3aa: CASSFGLNSYEQYF; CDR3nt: TGTGCCAGCAGTTTTGGCCTTAACTCCTACGAGCAGTACTTC
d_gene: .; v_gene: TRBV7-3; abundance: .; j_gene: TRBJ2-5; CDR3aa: CASRIDRTIPQETQYF; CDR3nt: TGTGCCAGCAGGATCGACCGGACTATCCCCCAAGAGACCCAGTACTTC
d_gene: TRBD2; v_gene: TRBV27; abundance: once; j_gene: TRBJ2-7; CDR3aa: CASSFPGTSGKYEQYF; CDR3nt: TGTGCCAGCAGTTTCCCAGGGACTAGCGGGAAATACGAGCAGTACTTC
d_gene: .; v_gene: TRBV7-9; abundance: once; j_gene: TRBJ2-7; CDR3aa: CASSGGAPYEQYF; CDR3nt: TGTGCCAGCTCAGGAGGGGCACCCTACGAGCAGTACTTC
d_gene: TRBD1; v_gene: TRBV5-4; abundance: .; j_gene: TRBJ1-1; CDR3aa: CASSWGGQGDTEAFF; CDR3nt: TGTGCCAGCAGCTGGGGGGGACAGGGAGACACTGAAGCTTTCTTT
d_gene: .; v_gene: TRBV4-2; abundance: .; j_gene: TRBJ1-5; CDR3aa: CASSYRADQPQHF; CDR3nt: TGTGCCAGCAGCTACAGGGCAGATCAGCCCCAGCATTTT
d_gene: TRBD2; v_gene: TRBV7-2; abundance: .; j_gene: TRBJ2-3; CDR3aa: CASRGPGLSTDTQYF; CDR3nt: TGTGCCAGTCGGGGTCCGGGACTAAGCACAGATACGCAGTATTTT
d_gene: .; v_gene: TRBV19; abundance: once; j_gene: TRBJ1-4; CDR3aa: CASSSSEGVWEKLFF; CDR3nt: TGTGCCAGTAGTTCCTCCGAGGGGGTGTGGGAAAAACTGTTTTTT
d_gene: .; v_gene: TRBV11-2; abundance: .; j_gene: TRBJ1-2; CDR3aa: CASRYPGRNYGYTF; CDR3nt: TGTGCCAGCAGATACCCAGGGCGGAACTATGGCTACACCTTC
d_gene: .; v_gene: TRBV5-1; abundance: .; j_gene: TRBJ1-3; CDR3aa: CASSPRGQGPLSGNTIYF; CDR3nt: TGCGCCAGCAGCCCGCGGGGGCAGGGTCCCCTCTCTGGAAACACCATATATTTT
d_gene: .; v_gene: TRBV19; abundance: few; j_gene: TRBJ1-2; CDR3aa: CASSIGKGTRTRPFNYGYTF; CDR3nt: TGTGCCAGTAGTATAGGTAAAGGGACTCGGACTCGCCCCTTTAACTATGGCTACACCTTC
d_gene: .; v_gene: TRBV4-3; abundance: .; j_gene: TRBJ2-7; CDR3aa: CASSQDRQGDYEQYF; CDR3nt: TGCGCCAGCAGCCAAGATCGGCAAGGGGACTACGAGCAGTACTTC
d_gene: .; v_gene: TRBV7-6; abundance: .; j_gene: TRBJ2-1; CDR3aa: CASSLSGAYNEQFF; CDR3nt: TGTGCCAGCAGTCTCAGCGGCGCCTACAATGAGCAGTTCTTC
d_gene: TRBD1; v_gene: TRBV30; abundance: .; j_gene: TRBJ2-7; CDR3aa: CAWSAGQGGSGFYEQYF; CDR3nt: TGTGCCTGGAGTGCCGGACAGGGCGGTTCTGGTTTCTACGAGCAGTACTTC
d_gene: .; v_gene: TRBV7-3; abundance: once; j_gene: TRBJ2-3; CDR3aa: CASSLQGGADTQYF; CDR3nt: TGTGCCAGCAGCTTACAGGGGGGAGCAGATACGCAGTATTTT
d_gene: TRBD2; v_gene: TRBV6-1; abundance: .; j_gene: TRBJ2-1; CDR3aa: CASRGEGLANEQFF; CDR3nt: TGTGCCAGCAGGGGGGAGGGTTTGGCCAATGAGCAGTTCTTC
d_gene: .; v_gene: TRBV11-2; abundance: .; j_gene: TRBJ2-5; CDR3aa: CASSQSYPPAGQETQYF; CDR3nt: TGTGCCAGCAGTCAGTCCTACCCCCCGGCGGGGCAAGAGACCCAGTACTTC
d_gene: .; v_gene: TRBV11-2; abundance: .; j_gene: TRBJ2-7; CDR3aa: CASSPQDIYEQYF; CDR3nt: TGTGCCAGCAGCCCACAGGACATCTACGAGCAGTACTTC